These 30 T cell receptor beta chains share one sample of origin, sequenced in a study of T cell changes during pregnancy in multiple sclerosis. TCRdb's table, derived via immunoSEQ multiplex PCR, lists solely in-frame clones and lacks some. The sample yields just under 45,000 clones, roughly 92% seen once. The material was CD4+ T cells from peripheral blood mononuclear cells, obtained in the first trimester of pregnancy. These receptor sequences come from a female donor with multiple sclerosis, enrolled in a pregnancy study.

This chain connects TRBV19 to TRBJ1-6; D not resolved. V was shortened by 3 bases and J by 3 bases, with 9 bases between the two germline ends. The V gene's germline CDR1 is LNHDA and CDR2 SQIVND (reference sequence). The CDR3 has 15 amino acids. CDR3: CASSIASIYNSPLHF. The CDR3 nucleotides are TGTGCCAGTAGTATCGCCAGTATCTATAATTCACCCCTCCACTTT.

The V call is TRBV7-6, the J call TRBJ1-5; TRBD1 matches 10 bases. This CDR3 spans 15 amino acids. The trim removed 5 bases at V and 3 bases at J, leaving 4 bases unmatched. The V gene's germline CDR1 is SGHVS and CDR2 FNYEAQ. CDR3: CASSLDRGFNQPQHF. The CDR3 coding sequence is TGTGCCAGCAGCCTGGACAGGGGGTTCAATCAGCCCCAGCATTTT.

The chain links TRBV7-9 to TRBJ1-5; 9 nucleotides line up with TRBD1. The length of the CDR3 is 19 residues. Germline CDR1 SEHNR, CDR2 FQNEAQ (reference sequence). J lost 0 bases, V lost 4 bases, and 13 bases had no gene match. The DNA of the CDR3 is TGTGCCAGCAGCTCTTATACGGGGGACAGGGCCTATAGCAATCAGCCCCAGCATTTT. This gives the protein CASSSYTGDRAYSNQPQHF.

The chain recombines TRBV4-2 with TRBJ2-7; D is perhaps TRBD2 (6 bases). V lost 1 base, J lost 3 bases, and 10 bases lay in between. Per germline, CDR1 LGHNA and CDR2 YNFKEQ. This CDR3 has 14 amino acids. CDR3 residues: CASSQGLGNYEQYF. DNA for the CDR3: TGTGCCAGCAGCCAAGGACTAGGCAACTACGAGCAGTACTTC.

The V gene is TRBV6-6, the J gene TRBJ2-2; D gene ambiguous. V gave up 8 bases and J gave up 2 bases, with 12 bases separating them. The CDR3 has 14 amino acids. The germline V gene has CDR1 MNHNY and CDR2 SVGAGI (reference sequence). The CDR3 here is CASLRPSNTGELFF. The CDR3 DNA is TGTGCCAGCCTCAGGCCTTCCAACACCGGGGAGCTGTTTTTT.

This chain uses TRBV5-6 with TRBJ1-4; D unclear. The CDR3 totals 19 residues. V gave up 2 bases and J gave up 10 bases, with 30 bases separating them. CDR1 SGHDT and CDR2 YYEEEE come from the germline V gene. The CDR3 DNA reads TGTGCCAGCAGCTTTCGGGGATACAAGGGCGCTCGTGTTGCGGCAAAACTGTTTTTT. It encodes CASSFRGYKGARVAAKLFF.

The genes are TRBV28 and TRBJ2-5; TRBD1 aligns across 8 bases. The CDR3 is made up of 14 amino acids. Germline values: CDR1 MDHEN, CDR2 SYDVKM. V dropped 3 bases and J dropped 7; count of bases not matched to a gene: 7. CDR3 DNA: TGTGCCAGCAGTTTTGAGACAGGGGTGGGGACCCAGTACTTC. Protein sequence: CASSFETGVGTQYF.

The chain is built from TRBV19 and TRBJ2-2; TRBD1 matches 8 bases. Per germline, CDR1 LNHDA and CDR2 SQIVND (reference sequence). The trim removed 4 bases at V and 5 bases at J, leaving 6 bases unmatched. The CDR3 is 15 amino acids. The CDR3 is CASSKSNRGTGELFF. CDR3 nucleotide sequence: TGTGCCAGTAGTAAATCAAACAGGGGGACCGGGGAGCTGTTTTTT.

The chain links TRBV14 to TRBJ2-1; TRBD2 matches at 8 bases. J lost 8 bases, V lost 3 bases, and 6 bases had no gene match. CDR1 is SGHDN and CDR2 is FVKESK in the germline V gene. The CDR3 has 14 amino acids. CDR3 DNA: TGTGCCAGCAGCCATCTTAGCGGGACGGATGAGCAGTTCTTC. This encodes CASSHLSGTDEQFF.

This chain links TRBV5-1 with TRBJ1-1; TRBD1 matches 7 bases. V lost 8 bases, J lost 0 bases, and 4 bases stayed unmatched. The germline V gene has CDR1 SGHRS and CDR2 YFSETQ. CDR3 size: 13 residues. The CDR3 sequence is CASTGVLNTEAFF. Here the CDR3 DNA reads TGCGCCAGTACAGGGGTCCTGAACACTGAAGCTTTCTTT.

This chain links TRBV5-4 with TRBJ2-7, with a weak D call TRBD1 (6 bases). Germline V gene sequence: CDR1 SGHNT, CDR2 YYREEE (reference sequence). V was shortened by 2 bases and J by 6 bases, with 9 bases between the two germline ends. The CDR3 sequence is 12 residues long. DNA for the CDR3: TGTGCCAGCAGCTTCACAGGGAGCGAGCAGTACTTC. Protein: CASSFTGSEQYF.

Here the CDR3 reads CASSRTGGASTEAFF. CDR3 coding DNA: TGTGCCAGCAGTCGGACAGGGGGCGCGAGCACTGAAGCTTTCTTT. The chain uses TRBV6-5 and TRBJ1-1; 11 positions agree with TRBD1. Trimming took 5 bases from V and 4 from J; bases not matched to a gene: 6. This CDR3 has 15 amino acids. Germline V lookup: CDR1 MNHEY, CDR2 SVGAGI.

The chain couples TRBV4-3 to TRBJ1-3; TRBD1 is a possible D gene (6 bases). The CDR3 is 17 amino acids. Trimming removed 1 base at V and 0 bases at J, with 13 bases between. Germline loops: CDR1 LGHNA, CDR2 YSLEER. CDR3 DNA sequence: TGCGCCAGCAGCCAAGCGCCAGGGGTTAGCTCTGGAAACACCATATATTTT. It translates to CASSQAPGVSSGNTIYF.

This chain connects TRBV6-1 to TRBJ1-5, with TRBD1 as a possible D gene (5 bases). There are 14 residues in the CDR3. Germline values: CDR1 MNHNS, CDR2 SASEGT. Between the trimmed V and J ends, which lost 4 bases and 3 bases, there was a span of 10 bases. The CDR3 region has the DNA TGTGCCAGCAGTGTACACAGGATCAATCAGCCCCAGCATTTT. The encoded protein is CASSVHRINQPQHF.

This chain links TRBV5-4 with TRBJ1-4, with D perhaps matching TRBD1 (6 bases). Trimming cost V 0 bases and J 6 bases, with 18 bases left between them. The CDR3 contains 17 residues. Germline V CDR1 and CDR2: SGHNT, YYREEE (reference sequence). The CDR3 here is CASSLGAGDNGYEKLFF. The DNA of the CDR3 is TGTGCCAGCAGCTTGGGGGCAGGGGACAATGGGTATGAAAAACTGTTTTTT.

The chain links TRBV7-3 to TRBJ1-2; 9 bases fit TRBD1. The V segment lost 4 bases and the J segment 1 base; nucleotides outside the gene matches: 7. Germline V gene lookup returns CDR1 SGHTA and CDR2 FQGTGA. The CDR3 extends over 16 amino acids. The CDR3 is CASSSRDREDNYGYTF. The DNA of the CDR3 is TGTGCCAGCAGCTCCCGGGACAGGGAGGATAACTATGGCTACACCTTC.

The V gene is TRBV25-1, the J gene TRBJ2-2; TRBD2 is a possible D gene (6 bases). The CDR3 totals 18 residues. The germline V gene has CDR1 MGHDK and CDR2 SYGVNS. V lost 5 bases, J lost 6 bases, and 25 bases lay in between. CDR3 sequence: CASSPRLVGSRISGELFF. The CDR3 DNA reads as TGTGCCAGCAGTCCTAGACTAGTTGGCTCCCGGATTTCCGGGGAGCTGTTTTTT.

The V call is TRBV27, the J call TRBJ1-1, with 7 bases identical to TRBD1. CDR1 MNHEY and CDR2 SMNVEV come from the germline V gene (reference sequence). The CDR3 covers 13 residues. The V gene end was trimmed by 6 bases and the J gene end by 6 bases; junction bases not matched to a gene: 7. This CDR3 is CASRYHGQAEAFF. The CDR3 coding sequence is TGTGCCAGCAGATATCACGGACAGGCTGAAGCTTTCTTT.

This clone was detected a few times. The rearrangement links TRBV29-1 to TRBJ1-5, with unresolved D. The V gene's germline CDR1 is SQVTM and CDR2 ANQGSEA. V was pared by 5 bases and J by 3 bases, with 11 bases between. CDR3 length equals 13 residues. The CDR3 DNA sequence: TGCAGCGTTCTGTGGGAGCCCAATCAGCCCCAGCATTTT. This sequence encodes CSVLWEPNQPQHF. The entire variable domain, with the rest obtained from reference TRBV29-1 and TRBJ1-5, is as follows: SAVISQKPSRDICQRGTSLTIQCQVDSQVTMMFWYRQQPGQSLTLIATANQGSEATYESGFVIDKFPISRPNLTFSTLTVSNMSPEDSSIYLCSVLWEPNQPQHFGDGTRLSIL.

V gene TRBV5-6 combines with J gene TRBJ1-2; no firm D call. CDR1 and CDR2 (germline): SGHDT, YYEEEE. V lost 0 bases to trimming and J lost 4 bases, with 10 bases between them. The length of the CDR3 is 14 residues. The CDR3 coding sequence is TGTGCCAGCAGCTTGGGGGGAGCCCTCTATGGCTACACCTTC. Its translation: CASSLGGALYGYTF.

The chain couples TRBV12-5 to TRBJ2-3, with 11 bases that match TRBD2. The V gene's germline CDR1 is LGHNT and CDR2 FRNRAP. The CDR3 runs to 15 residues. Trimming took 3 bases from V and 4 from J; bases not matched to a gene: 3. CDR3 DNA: TGTGCTAGTGGTTTAACGGGACTAGCGGCAGATACGCAGTATTTT. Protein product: CASGLTGLAADTQYF.

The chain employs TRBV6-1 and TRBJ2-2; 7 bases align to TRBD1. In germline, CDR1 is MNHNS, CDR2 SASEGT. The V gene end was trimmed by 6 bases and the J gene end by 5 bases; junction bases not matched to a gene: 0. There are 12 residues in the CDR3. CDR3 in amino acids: CASSRGTGELFF. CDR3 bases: TGTGCCAGCAGCAGGGGGACCGGGGAGCTGTTTTTT.

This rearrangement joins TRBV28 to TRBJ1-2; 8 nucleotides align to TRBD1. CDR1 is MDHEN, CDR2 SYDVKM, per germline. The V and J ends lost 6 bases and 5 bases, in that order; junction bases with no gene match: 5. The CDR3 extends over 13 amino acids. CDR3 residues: CASRNQGAYGYTF. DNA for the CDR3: TGTGCCAGCAGAAACCAGGGGGCGTATGGCTACACCTTC.

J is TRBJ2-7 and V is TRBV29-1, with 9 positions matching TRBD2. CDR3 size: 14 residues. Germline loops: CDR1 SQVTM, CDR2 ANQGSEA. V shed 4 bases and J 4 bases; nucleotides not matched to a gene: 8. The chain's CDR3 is CSVVGLAGSYEQYF. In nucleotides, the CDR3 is TGCAGCGTTGTTGGGCTAGCGGGATCATACGAGCAGTACTTC.

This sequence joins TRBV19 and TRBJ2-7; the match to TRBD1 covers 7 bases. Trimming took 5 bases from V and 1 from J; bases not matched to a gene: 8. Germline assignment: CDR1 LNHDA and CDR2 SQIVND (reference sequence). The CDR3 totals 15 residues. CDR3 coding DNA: TGTGCCAGTAGTCATACCAGGACAGGTTCCTACGAGCAGTACTTC. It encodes CASSHTRTGSYEQYF.

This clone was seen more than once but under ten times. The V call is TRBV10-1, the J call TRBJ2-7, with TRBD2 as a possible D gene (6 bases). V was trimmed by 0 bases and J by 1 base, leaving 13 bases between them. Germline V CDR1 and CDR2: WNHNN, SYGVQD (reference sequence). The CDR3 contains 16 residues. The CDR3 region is CASSESGAGSSYEQYF. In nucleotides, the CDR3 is TGCGCCAGCAGTGAGTCCGGGGCGGGATCGTCCTACGAGCAGTACTTC.

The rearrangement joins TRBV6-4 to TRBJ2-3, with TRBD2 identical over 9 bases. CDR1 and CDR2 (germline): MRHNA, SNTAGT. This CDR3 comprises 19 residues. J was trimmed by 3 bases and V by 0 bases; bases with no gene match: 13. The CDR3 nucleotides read TGTGCCAGCAGTGACTCGTGGCTAGCGGGATATCCACAGACAGATACGCAGTATTTT. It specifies CASSDSWLAGYPQTDTQYF.

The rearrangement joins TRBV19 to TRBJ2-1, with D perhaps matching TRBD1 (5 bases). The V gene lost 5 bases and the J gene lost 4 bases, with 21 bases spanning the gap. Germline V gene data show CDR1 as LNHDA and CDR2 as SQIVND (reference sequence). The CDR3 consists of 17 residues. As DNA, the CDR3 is TGTGCCAGTAGTCTCCCAGGGAAGGCCTCCGGGTACAATGAGCAGTTCTTC. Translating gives CASSLPGKASGYNEQFF. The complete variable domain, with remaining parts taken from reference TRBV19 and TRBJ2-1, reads DGGITQSPKYLFRKEGQNVTLSCEQNLNHDAMYWYRQDPGQGLRLIYYSQIVNDFQKGDIAEGYSVSREKKESFPLTVTSAQKNPTAFYLCASSLPGKASGYNEQFFGPGTRLTVL.

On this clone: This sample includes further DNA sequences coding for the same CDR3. CDR3 bases: TGTGCCAGCAGTTACTCGACAGGCCTTTCCTACGAGCAGTACTTC. Translated: CASSYSTGLSYEQYF. This sequence joins TRBV6-5 and TRBJ2-7, with D tentatively TRBD1 (6 bases). CDR1 is MNHEY, CDR2 SVGAGI, per germline. V was clipped by 0 bases and J by 1 base, with 10 bases between them. The length of the CDR3 is 15 residues.

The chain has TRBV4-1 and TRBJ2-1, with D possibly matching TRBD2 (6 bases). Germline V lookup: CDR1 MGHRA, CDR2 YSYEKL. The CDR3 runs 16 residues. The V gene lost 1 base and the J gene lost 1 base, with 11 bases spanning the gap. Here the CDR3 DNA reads TGCGCCAGCAGCCAAGCTCGAGGGAGGTCCTACAATGAGCAGTTCTTC. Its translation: CASSQARGRSYNEQFF.